This T cell receptor beta chain emerged from a study of shared clonotypes between healthy human individuals. Looking at the study overall: Donors had three CD4 naive, three CD4 memory, two CD8 naive and one CD8 memory plate apiece. Whole-study results and caveats: Compared with memory subsets, naive subsets generally had larger estimated richness. Sorted-subset samples were not fully sequenced, rarefaction indicated.

Naive CD8 cells lacked CD45RO, underwent positive selection for CCR7 and left out terminally differentiated effector memory CD45RA+ cells. In the authors' methods: Junction-only sequences without quality scores were provided by ImmunoSEQ, so filtering was different. Only in-frame clones appear in the TCRdb table, and some are missing; sequencing was by immunoSEQ multiplex PCR. That table furnishes V, J and clone size, whereas the DNA furnished D and trimming. Of roughly 2 million clones in the sample, roughly 94% are singletons; the top ten hold more than 0.95%. Worth noting for this clone: Its antigen is currently unknown.

Trimming removed 4 bases from V and 4 bases from J, with 8 bases in between. Germline CDR1 MNHEY, CDR2 SMNVEV (reference sequence). The CDR3 is 13 amino acids. The TCR comes from a man between 18 and 35 years old in good health. The chain carries TRBV27 and TRBJ2-1, with D maybe TRBD2 (5 bases). The specimen sequenced was naive CD8+ T cells sorted from blood. CDR3 sequence reads: CASSSDFYNEQFF. The DNA for the CDR3 is TGTGCCAGCAGTTCGGACTTTTACAATGAGCAGTTCTTC.